This passage covers 20 T cell receptor beta chains from one sample sequenced in a study of cytomegalovirus exposure and HLA in healthy donors. 60 Vbeta and 13 Jbeta primers were used in PCR. The method was immunoSEQ multiplex PCR; TCRdb's version includes in-frame clones alone and lacks a portion of them. The sample yields 95,000 to 100,000 clones, roughly three quarters seen once. The sample was PBMCs. These receptors came from a middle-aged man in good health and CMV-seronegative.

The rearrangement links TRBV18 to TRBJ2-7; no clear D. The length of the CDR3 is 12 residues. Germline-derived CDR1 and CDR2 are KGHSH and LQKENI. The V end was cut by 3 bases, the J end by 3 bases, with 6 bases between. The CDR3 region is CASSPSDYEQYF. The CDR3 DNA reads as TGTGCCAGCTCACCCAGCGACTACGAGCAGTACTTC.

The V gene is TRBV5-4, the J gene TRBJ1-2, with a tentative D call TRBD1 (6 bases). The CDR3 consists of 15 residues. Germline-derived CDR1 and CDR2 are SGHNT and YYREEE (reference sequence). V shed 4 bases and J shed 5 bases, with 18 bases lying between them. The CDR3 region is CASSDPSTGAYGYTF. DNA for the CDR3: TGTGCCAGCAGCGACCCCTCGACAGGAGCGTATGGCTACACCTTC. Full variable domain (missing parts from reference TRBV5-4 and TRBJ1-2): ETGVTQSPTHLIKTRGQQVTLRCSSQSGHNTVSWYQQALGQGPQFIFQYYREEENGRGNFPPRFSGLQFPNYSSELNVNALELDDSALYLCASSDPSTGAYGYTFGSGTRLTVV.

V and J are TRBV28 and TRBJ2-1, with TRBD1 matching over 8 bases. Germline V gene lookup returns CDR1 MDHEN and CDR2 SYDVKM. Trimming took 3 bases from V and 4 from J; bases not matched to a gene: 5. There are 15 residues in the CDR3. CDR3 residues: CASSFFRTGYNEQFF. The DNA for the CDR3 is TGTGCCAGCAGTTTTTTTCGGACAGGGTACAATGAGCAGTTCTTC. Variable domain in full (rest from reference TRBV28 and TRBJ2-1): DVKVTQSSRYLVKRTGEKVFLECVQDMDHENMFWYRQDPGLGLRLIYFSYDVKMKEKGDIPEGYSVSREKKERFSLILESASTNQTSMYLCASSFFRTGYNEQFFGPGTRLTVL.

This clone was picked up a small number of times. J is TRBJ2-1 and V is TRBV6-5; 8 bases line up with TRBD2. This CDR3 is built from 16 residues. Trimming cost V 0 bases and J 9 bases; bases outside gene matches: 10. Germline V gives CDR1 MNHEY, CDR2 SVGAGI. The CDR3 is CASSYSRVGGAGEQFF. CDR3 coding DNA: TGTGCCAGCAGTTACTCGAGGGTCGGGGGGGCTGGTGAGCAGTTCTTC.

The CDR3 is CASSPTGSAIYNEQFF. DNA for the CDR3: TGCGCCAGCAGCCCCACTGGAAGCGCTATCTACAATGAGCAGTTCTTC. This sequence joins TRBV5-1 and TRBJ2-1; D is unclear. Trimming pared 4 bases from V and 3 bases from J, leaving 17 bases between. CDR1 and CDR2 (germline): SGHRS, YFSETQ. The CDR3 extends over 16 amino acids.

V is TRBV6-1 and J is TRBJ1-4, with a weak D call TRBD1 (5 bases). Trimming took 6 bases from V and 6 from J, leaving 17 bases between them. This CDR3 is 15 amino acids long. Germline CDR1 is MNHNS and CDR2 is SASEGT. CDR3 bases: TGTGCCAGCAGGGCCGCTGCGGGGGGTGATGAAAAACTGTTTTTT. The encoded protein is CASRAAAGGDEKLFF.

The genes are TRBV2 and TRBJ2-1; no clear D gene. V lost 4 bases and J lost 9, with 7 bases in between. The CDR3 is 11 amino acids. The germline gives CDR1 SNHLY, CDR2 FYNNEI. CDR3 DNA: TGTGCCAGCAGTGCTAAGAGTGAGCAGTTCTTC. Translation gives CASSAKSEQFF.

The chain has TRBV12-5 and TRBJ2-2; 7 positions match TRBD1. V shed 1 base, J shed 2 bases, and the junction held 1 base outside the gene matches. CDR1 is LGHNT, CDR2 FRNRAP, per germline. The length of the CDR3 is 15 residues. The CDR3 loop is CASGLGQGNTGELFF. The CDR3 coding sequence is TGTGCTAGTGGTTTGGGACAGGGAAACACCGGGGAGCTGTTTTTT. Drawing the rest from reference TRBV12-5 and TRBJ2-2, the complete variable domain is DARVTQTPRHKVTEMGQEVTMRCQPILGHNTVFWYRQTMMQGLELLAYFRNRAPLDDSGMPKDRFSAEMPDATLATLKIQPSEPRDSAVYFCASGLGQGNTGELFFGEGSRLTVL.

This chain connects TRBV11-2 to TRBJ1-5; 7 bases map to TRBD1. Unmatched junction bases numbered 6, after V lost 0 bases and J lost 13 bases. Germline CDR1 is SGHAT and CDR2 is FQNNGV. The CDR3 has 13 amino acids. For the CDR3, the DNA is TGTGCCAGCAGCTTAGATCTAACAGGGGCTCAGCATTTT. Residues: CASSLDLTGAQHF.

This clone was picked up a small number of times. The junction differs from germline at one of its ends, possibly a read error. V is TRBV7-9 and J is TRBJ1-2; TRBD1 matches at 9 bases. CDR3 length equals 13 residues. Germline CDR1 reads SEHNR; CDR2 reads FQNEAQ (reference sequence). The CDR3 is CSSSLGQGYGYTF. CDR3 bases: TGTTCCAGCAGCTTGGGACAGGGCTATGGCTACACCTTC.

CDR3 DNA: TGCGCCAGCAGCGTGGGACTAGATGCTGGGGCCAACGTCCTGACTTTC. Amino acids: CASSVGLDAGANVLTF. The chain joins TRBV5-1 to TRBJ2-6; the match to TRBD2 covers 8 bases. The CDR3 has 16 amino acids. Germline CDR1 SGHRS, CDR2 YFSETQ. Unmatched junction bases numbered 5, after V lost 4 bases and J lost 2 bases.

This clone showed up just a few times. The V gene is TRBV4-1, the J gene TRBJ2-3; 9 nucleotides match TRBD2. In germline, CDR1 is MGHRA, CDR2 YSYEKL. The CDR3 has 17 amino acids. V shed 0 bases, J shed 1 base, and the junction held 5 bases outside the gene matches. The CDR3, as DNA: TGCGCCAGCAGCCAAGATAAGCGGGGGGATGGCACAGATACGCAGTATTTT. Amino acids: CASSQDKRGDGTDTQYF.

The CDR3 is CASSQGHSTNEKLFF. In DNA, the CDR3 is TGCGCCAGCAGCCAAGGTCATTCAACTAATGAAAAACTGTTTTTT. The J gene is TRBJ1-4, the V gene TRBV4-1; unclear D gene. The V and J ends lost 1 base and 0 bases respectively, with 6 bases between them. Germline V gene sequence: CDR1 MGHRA, CDR2 YSYEKL. The CDR3 has 15 amino acids.

The chain couples TRBV7-2 to TRBJ2-5, with 16 bases fitting TRBD2. The junction had 4 bases not matched to a gene; V was cut back by 4 bases and J by 5 bases. The CDR3 runs to 16 residues. CDR1 and CDR2 (germline): SGHTA, FQGNSA. CDR3 DNA sequence: TGTGCCAGCAGCTGGGGACTAGCGGGGGGGCGGGAGACCCAGTACTTC. This sequence encodes CASSWGLAGGRETQYF. Looking up the rest from reference TRBV7-2 and TRBJ2-5 gives the full variable domain: GAGVSQSPSNKVTEKGKDVELRCDPISGHTALYWYRQSLGQGLEFLIYFQGNSAPDKSGLPSDRFSAERTGGSVSTLTIQRTQQEDSAVYLCASSWGLAGGRETQYFGPGTRLLVL.

In nucleotides, the CDR3 is TGCGCCAGCAGCTTGAAGCGGAGCTCCTACAATGAGCAGTTCTTC. This encodes CASSLKRSSYNEQFF. J is TRBJ2-1 and V is TRBV5-1, with a possible D match to TRBD2 (5 bases). This CDR3 is built from 15 residues. V lost 1 base to trimming and J lost 0 bases, with 8 bases between them. Germline V gene lookup returns CDR1 SGHRS and CDR2 YFSETQ.

This clone was seen a few times. The rearrangement joins TRBV5-4 to TRBJ2-2; D unclear. V was shortened by 4 bases and J by 6 bases, with 10 bases between the two germline ends. The CDR3 consists of 13 residues. The V gene's germline CDR1 is SGHNT and CDR2 YYREEE (reference sequence). CDR3 sequence reads: CASSTTTAGELFF. The CDR3 nucleotides read TGTGCCAGCAGCACCACTACCGCCGGGGAGCTGTTTTTT.

The chain carries TRBV30 and TRBJ2-3; 7 bases line up with TRBD1. CDR3 size: 14 residues. Germline-derived CDR1 and CDR2 are GTSNPN and SVGIG (reference sequence). V lost 4 bases, J lost 2 bases, and 6 bases stayed unmatched. CDR3 DNA sequence: TGTGCCTGGACCCTGGGACAGCACACAGATACGCAGTATTTT. Its protein product is CAWTLGQHTDTQYF. Full variable domain (remainder filled in from reference TRBV30 and TRBJ2-3): SQTIHQWPATLVQPVGSPLSLECTVEGTSNPNLYWYRQAAGRGLQLLFYSVGIGQISSEVPQNLSASRPQDRQFILSSKKLLLSDSGFYLCAWTLGQHTDTQYFGPGTRLTVL.

CDR3 coding DNA: TGTGCCAGTAGTATATCCAGGAACACTGAAGCTTTCTTT. This sequence encodes CASSISRNTEAFF. The rearrangement joins TRBV19 to TRBJ1-1, with D unclear. The length of the CDR3 is 13 residues. V gave up 2 bases and J gave up 1 base, with 5 bases separating them. Germline CDR1 is LNHDA and CDR2 is SQIVND (reference sequence).

This clone appeared a few times. The chain employs TRBV2 and TRBJ2-3; TRBD1 might be the D (6 bases). Per germline, CDR1 SNHLY and CDR2 FYNNEI. With 2 bases removed from V and 3 bases from J, the gap between germline ends came to 12 bases. This CDR3 region has 15 residues. CDR3 nucleotide sequence: TGTGCCAGCAGTGAACGACAGGTTCGAACAGATACGCAGTATTTT. Encoded protein: CASSERQVRTDTQYF.

This chain joins TRBV5-8 and TRBJ1-1; 7 bases map to TRBD1. There are 13 residues in the CDR3. CDR1 is SGHTS and CDR2 is YDEGEE in the germline V gene. After removal of 0 bases from V and 10 bases from J, the junction contained 6 bases not matched to a gene. CDR3: CASSLVQGLRAFF. DNA of the CDR3: TGTGCCAGCAGCTTGGTACAGGGGCTGAGAGCTTTCTTT. Drawing the rest from reference TRBV5-8 and TRBJ1-1, the complete variable domain is EAGVTQSPTHLIKTRGQQATLRCSPISGHTSVYWYQQALGLGLQFLLWYDEGEERNRGNFPPRFSGRQFPNYSSELNVNALELEDSALYLCASSLVQGLRAFFGQGTRLTVV.